This T cell receptor (beta chain) was profiled in a study of beta chain features in type 1 diabetes. Study summary: Patients looked much like healthy donors when it came to age, gender and cell yields. Study-wide points: Still unanswered here is whether HLA type influences TCRB rearrangement. Within the patient group, naive, central memory and Treg TCRB repertoires appeared more similar to each other than within healthy donors.

Only a few counts were recorded for this clone. Antigen: not known. From germline, CDR1 is SQVTM and CDR2 ANQGSEA. The CDR3 extends over 16 amino acids. V trimming: 5 bases; J trimming: 2 bases; junction bases outside the gene matches: 9. As every portion of the isolated RNA was reverse transcribed, the sequencing read expressed TCRB transcripts. Generated by immunoSEQ multiplex PCR, the TCRdb table keeps only in-frame clones and is missing some. The sample records under 500,000 clones, approximately 28% being singletons. The receptor was derived from a man aged 18 to 30 in good health. The chain uses TRBV29-1 and TRBJ2-2, with 9 nucleotides matching TRBD1. Sequencing was done on a sample of naive CD4+ T cells from blood. This chain's CDR3 is CSVSLRDRENTGELFF. In DNA form, the CDR3 reads TGCAGCGTTTCTTTACGGGACAGGGAAAACACCGGGGAGCTGTTTTTT.